The 21 T cell receptor beta chains presented below share a single source sample, sequenced in a study of radiotherapy plus CTLA-4 blockade in lung cancer. Using immunoSEQ multiplex PCR, the repertoire was profiled, and TCRdb retains in-frame clones only, with some absent. The table lists around 82,000 clones, approximately 80% of them singletons, with 0.79% in the top ten. Sequencing was performed on peripheral blood, taken from a patient treated with radiotherapy plus ipilimumab. The receptors were gathered from a human donor with non-small cell lung cancer who had stable disease on radiotherapy plus ipilimumab.

This clone was seen a single time. V and J are TRBV28 and TRBJ2-4; possibly TRBD2 for D (7 bases). V lost 5 bases, J lost 0 bases, and 11 bases lay in between. Germline CDR1 is MDHEN and CDR2 is SYDVKM. The CDR3 contains 15 residues. DNA of the CDR3: TGTGCCAGCAGTAAGGGGGGGATAGCCAAAAACATTCAGTACTTC. It is translated as CASSKGGIAKNIQYF.

This clone was observed a handful of times. This chain uses TRBV7-9 with TRBJ2-1; possibly TRBD2 for D (6 bases). The CDR3 sequence is 13 residues long. CDR1 and CDR2 from the germline V gene are SEHNR and FQNEAQ (reference sequence). V shed 3 bases and J shed 10 bases, with 13 bases lying between them. The CDR3 DNA reads as TGTGCCAGCAGCTTCCCAACGGGGGTCGAGCAGTTCTTC. This gives the protein CASSFPTGVEQFF.

The chain has TRBV11-2 and TRBJ2-7, with 9 nucleotides matching TRBD2. The germline V gene encodes CDR1 SGHAT and CDR2 FQNNGV. The trim removed 4 bases at V and 6 bases at J, leaving 10 bases unmatched. The CDR3 runs 15 residues. The CDR3 DNA reads TGTGCCAGCAGCTGGGCGGGGGGGCCGGAAACCGAGCAGTACTTC. It translates to CASSWAGGPETEQYF.

The rearrangement uses TRBV6-1 and TRBJ2-7; 8 bases are shared with TRBD1. The CDR3 loop spans 15 amino acids. CDR1 and CDR2 (germline): MNHNS, SASEGT. The trim removed 3 bases at V and 4 bases at J, leaving 8 bases unmatched. The DNA of the CDR3 is TGTGCCAGCAGTGAGCGGGACAGGAGTTGGTACGAGCAGTACTTC. Translated, it gives CASSERDRSWYEQYF.

This clone was seen more than once but under ten times. This chain links TRBV6-5 with TRBJ2-7; 10 nucleotides match TRBD2. Losses at the gene ends were 5 bases for V and 9 bases for J; bases not matched to a gene: 10. The CDR3 length is 14 residues. Looked up from germline, CDR1 is MNHEY and CDR2 is SVGAGI. CDR3 in amino acids: CASSVASGREGQYF. CDR3 sequence (DNA): TGTGCCAGCAGTGTAGCTAGCGGGAGAGAGGGGCAGTACTTC.

In this sample, this clone turned up once. The chain links TRBV11-3 to TRBJ2-3, with TRBD2 matching over 12 bases. CDR3 length equals 16 residues. V trimming: 1 base; J trimming: 4 bases; junction bases outside the gene matches: 3. Looked up from germline, CDR1 is SGHNT and CDR2 is YENEEA. The CDR3 sequence: CASSLGLAGESDTQYF. The CDR3 bases are TGTGCCAGCAGCTTAGGACTAGCGGGAGAATCAGATACGCAGTATTTT.

This chain links TRBV28 with TRBJ1-4, with D unresolved. CDR3 length: 13 amino acids. The germline V and J ends were trimmed by 5 bases and 8 bases, with 12 bases remaining between them. Germline V gene data show CDR1 as MDHEN and CDR2 as SYDVKM. CDR3 residues: CASSGPLGEKLFF. The CDR3 DNA is TGTGCCAGCAGTGGGCCCCTGGGGGAAAAACTGTTTTTT. Together with reference TRBV28 and TRBJ1-4, the CDR3 gives the full variable domain: DVKVTQSSRYLVKRTGEKVFLECVQDMDHENMFWYRQDPGLGLRLIYFSYDVKMKEKGDIPEGYSVSREKKERFSLILESASTNQTSMYLCASSGPLGEKLFFGSGTQLSVL.

The chain is built from TRBV9 and TRBJ2-7, with D possibly called TRBD1 or TRBD2 (5 bases each). Deletions cut 6 bases from V and 7 bases from J, with 20 bases between. Germline CDR1 is SGDLS and CDR2 is YYNGEE. This CDR3 contains 14 residues. This CDR3 reads CASTPGTLNREQYF. The DNA of the CDR3 is TGTGCCAGCACCCCCGGGACGTTAAACAGGGAGCAGTACTTC.

The chain is built from TRBV7-2 and TRBJ1-3, with TRBD1 matching over 7 bases. V was clipped by 3 bases and J by 0 bases; unmatched bases: 5. In germline, CDR1 is SGHTA, CDR2 FQGNSA. The CDR3 consists of 16 residues. In DNA form, the CDR3 reads TGTGCCAGCAGCTTTTCCGGGACAGACTCTGGAAACACCATATATTTT. Amino acids: CASSFSGTDSGNTIYF.

This chain connects TRBV5-6 to TRBJ2-5; tentative D call: TRBD1 (6 bases). Germline V gives CDR1 SGHDT, CDR2 YYEEEE. Trimming took off 4 bases at V and 5 bases at J, with 12 bases between the two ends. CDR3 length equals 13 residues. CDR3 in amino acids: CASSIRGLETQYF. In DNA, the CDR3 is TGTGCCAGCAGCATCAGGGGTTTGGAGACCCAGTACTTC.

V gene TRBV6-1 combines with J gene TRBJ2-7, with a weak D call TRBD1 (6 bases). The CDR3 has 15 residues. The germline V and J ends were trimmed by 0 bases and 2 bases, with 11 bases remaining between them. The germline V gene encodes CDR1 MNHNS and CDR2 SASEGT. The CDR3 coding sequence is TGTGCCAGCAGTGAAGCGGGGGCGGCCCCCTACGAGCAGTACTTC. Translating gives CASSEAGAAPYEQYF.

This clone occurred once. This chain connects TRBV10-3 to TRBJ1-2; TRBD1 might be the D (5 bases). Trimming stripped 9 bases from V and 2 bases from J, with 16 bases between. The germline V gene has CDR1 ENHRY and CDR2 SYGVKD. The CDR3 has 14 residues. The CDR3: CAIGSEGPNYGYTF. The CDR3 DNA reads TGTGCCATAGGGAGTGAGGGACCCAACTATGGCTACACCTTC.

This clone was counted only a few times. V is TRBV7-9 and J is TRBJ2-1, with 12 bases identical to TRBD2. CDR3 length equals 19 residues. The V gene end was trimmed by 1 base and the J gene end by 3 bases; junction bases not matched to a gene: 10. Germline-derived CDR1 and CDR2 are SEHNR and FQNEAQ (reference sequence). The CDR3 coding sequence is TGTGCCAGCAGCTTAGGTCTAGCGGGAGGGCCAGGGGTCTACAATGAGCAGTTCTTC. This encodes CASSLGLAGGPGVYNEQFF.

This rearrangement joins TRBV6-1 to TRBJ1-6; possibly TRBD1 for D (5 bases). This CDR3 has 10 residues. Trimming shortened V by 8 bases and J by 9 bases, and 5 bases separated the two germline ends. The germline gives CDR1 MNHNS, CDR2 SASEGT. The CDR3 DNA sequence: TGTGCCAGCGGGGGTTCACCCCTCCACTTT. Amino acid sequence: CASGGSPLHF.

The chain combines TRBV5-1 with TRBJ2-7; 7 bases agree with TRBD1. Looked up from germline, CDR1 is SGHRS and CDR2 is YFSETQ. J lost 2 bases, V lost 0 bases, and 2 bases had no gene match. The length of the CDR3 is 14 residues. The DNA for the CDR3 is TGCGCCAGCAGCTTGGCAGGGGGTGCCTACGAGCAGTACTTC. Encoded protein: CASSLAGGAYEQYF.

This chain uses TRBV27 with TRBJ2-7; D may be TRBD1 (5 bases). The CDR3 is made up of 14 amino acids. V lost 2 bases to trimming and J lost 5 bases, with 13 bases between them. CDR1 MNHEY and CDR2 SMNVEV come from the germline V gene (reference sequence). The CDR3 coding sequence is TGTGCCAGCAGTTTAGGGGCCTACAACGACGAGCAGTACTTC. It encodes CASSLGAYNDEQYF.

The chain links TRBV9 to TRBJ2-2, with 12 bases that match TRBD2. CDR1 is SGDLS and CDR2 is YYNGEE in the germline V gene. The CDR3 runs 17 residues. V dropped 3 bases and J dropped 5; count of bases not matched to a gene: 8. For the CDR3, the DNA is TGTGCCAGCAGCGCTCTAGCGGGAGGGCCGTCGACCGGGGAGCTGTTTTTT. Protein product: CASSALAGGPSTGELFF.

This clone was seen a single time. The V gene is TRBV27, the J gene TRBJ1-4; D not certain. Trimming removed 4 bases at V and 4 bases at J, with 10 bases between. Germline CDR1 is MNHEY and CDR2 is SMNVEV (reference sequence). This CDR3 has 14 amino acids. CDR3 bases: TGTGCCAGCAGTTGGACCGGGAGTAATGAAAAACTGTTTTTT. Translated: CASSWTGSNEKLFF.

The chain's CDR3 is CASSYSRTPSGEQYF. As DNA, the CDR3 is TGTGCCAGCAGTTACTCACGGACGCCTAGCGGCGAGCAGTACTTC. The J gene is TRBJ2-7, the V gene TRBV6-5, with 7 bases aligning to TRBD2. The CDR3 has 15 residues. V shed 0 bases and J 6 bases; nucleotides not matched to a gene: 8. Germline V lookup: CDR1 MNHEY, CDR2 SVGAGI.

The chain recombines TRBV21-1 with TRBJ1-2; the table's D call TRBD1 went unverified against the DNA. TRBV21-1 is a documented pseudogene. The CDR3 covers 16 residues. CDR3: CARGTGDRDLLRGYTF. CDR3 DNA sequence: TGTGCCAGGGGCACCGGAGACAGGGATTTATTGCGGGGCTACACCTTC.

This clone was found a few times. Here the CDR3 reads CASSPGLAGYEQYF. The CDR3 coding sequence is TGTGCCAGCAGTCCAGGACTAGCTGGATACGAGCAGTACTTC. The chain combines TRBV6-5 with TRBJ2-7; 8 bases are shared with TRBD2. The CDR3 has 14 residues. Germline-derived CDR1 and CDR2 are MNHEY and SVGAGI. V trimming: 5 bases; J trimming: 4 bases; junction bases outside the gene matches: 7.